This T cell receptor beta chain comes out of a study of blood T cell repertoires in COVID-19. Study-wide context: Samples representing acute and convalescent COVID-19 were sourced from the United States, Italy and Spain.

The CDR3 is 17 amino acids. Germline assignment: CDR1 SGHNT and CDR2 YENEEA. V shed 1 base, J shed 10 bases, and the junction held 16 bases outside the gene matches. In the authors' methods: Amplifying reference gene primers gave estimates of nucleated cell counts. The method was immunoSEQ multiplex PCR; TCRdb's version includes in-frame clones alone and lacks a portion of them. The DNA was the basis for D and trimming; V, J and clone size are from that table. The sample has about 120,000 clones; roughly 90% are singletons. Material: peripheral blood. This chain joins TRBV11-3 and TRBJ2-1; the match to TRBD2 covers 7 bases. The sequence derives from a man between 40 and 49 years old with acute or convalescent COVID-19. CDR3 DNA: TGTGCCAGCAGCTTAGGTCGCGGACTAGGATTGTCGGGAGAGCAGTTCTTC. Translating gives CASSLGRGLGLSGEQFF.